This T cell receptor (beta chain) was profiled in a study of control samples from healthy donors and cancer patients. Germline CDR1 and CDR2: LGHNA and YNFKEQ. Trimming left V 0 bases short and J 8 bases short, with 4 bases between. This CDR3 region has 12 residues. The data were produced by immunoSEQ multiplex PCR, yet TCRdb's version contains in-frame clones alone and is incomplete. The sample holds approximately 150,000 clones, more than 85% seen once. The chain is built from TRBV4-2 and TRBJ2-2; D not certain. The TCR originated in a woman in her 40s in good health. The specimen was blood. In nucleotides, the CDR3 is TGTGCCAGCAGCCAAGATACGGGGGAGCTGTTTTTT. It translates to CASSQDTGELFF.